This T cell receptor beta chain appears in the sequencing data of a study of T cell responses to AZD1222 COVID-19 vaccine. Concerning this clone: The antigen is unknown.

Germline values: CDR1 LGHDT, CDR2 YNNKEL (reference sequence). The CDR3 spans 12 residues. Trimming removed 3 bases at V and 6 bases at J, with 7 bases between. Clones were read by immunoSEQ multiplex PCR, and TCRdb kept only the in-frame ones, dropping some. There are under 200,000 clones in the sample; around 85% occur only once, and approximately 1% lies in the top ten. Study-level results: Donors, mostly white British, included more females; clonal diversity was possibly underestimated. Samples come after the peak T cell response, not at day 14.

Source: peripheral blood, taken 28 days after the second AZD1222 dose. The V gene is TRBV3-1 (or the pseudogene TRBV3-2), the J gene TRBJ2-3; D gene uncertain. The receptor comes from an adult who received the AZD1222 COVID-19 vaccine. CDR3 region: CASSQIADTQYF. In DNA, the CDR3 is TGTGCCAGCAGCCAGATAGCTGATACGCAGTATTTT.